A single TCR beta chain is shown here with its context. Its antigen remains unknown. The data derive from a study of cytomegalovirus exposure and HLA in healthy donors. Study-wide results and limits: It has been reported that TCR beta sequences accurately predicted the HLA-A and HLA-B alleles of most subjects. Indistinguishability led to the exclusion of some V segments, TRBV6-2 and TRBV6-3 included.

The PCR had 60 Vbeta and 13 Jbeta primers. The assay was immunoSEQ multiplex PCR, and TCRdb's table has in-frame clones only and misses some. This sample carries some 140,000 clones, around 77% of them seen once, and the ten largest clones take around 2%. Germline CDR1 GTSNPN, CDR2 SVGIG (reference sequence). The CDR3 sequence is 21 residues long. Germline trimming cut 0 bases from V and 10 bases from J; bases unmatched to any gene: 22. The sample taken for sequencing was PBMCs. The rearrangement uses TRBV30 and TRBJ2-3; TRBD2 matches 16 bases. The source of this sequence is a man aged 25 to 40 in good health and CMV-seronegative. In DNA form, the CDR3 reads TGTGCCTGGAGTGTCGTCCCGGGACTAGCGGGAGGGCCTGTTTTTCTGGATGCGCAGTATTTT. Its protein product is CAWSVVPGLAGGPVFLDAQYF.